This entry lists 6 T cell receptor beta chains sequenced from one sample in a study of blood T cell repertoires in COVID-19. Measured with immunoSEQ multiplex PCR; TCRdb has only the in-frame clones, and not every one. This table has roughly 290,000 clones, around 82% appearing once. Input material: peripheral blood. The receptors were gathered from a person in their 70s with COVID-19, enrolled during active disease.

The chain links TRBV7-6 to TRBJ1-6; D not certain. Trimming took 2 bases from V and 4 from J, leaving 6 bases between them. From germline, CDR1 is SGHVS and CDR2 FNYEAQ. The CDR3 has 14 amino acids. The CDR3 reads CASSLIQYNSPLHF. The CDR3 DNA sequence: TGTGCCAGCAGCTTAATCCAGTATAATTCACCCCTCCACTTT.

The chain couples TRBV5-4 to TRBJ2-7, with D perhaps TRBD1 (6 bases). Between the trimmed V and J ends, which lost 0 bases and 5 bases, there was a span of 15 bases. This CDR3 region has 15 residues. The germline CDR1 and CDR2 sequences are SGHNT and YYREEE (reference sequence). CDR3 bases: TGTGCCAGCAGCTTGGCCGGGACAATATCTAACGAGCAGTACTTC. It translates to CASSLAGTISNEQYF.

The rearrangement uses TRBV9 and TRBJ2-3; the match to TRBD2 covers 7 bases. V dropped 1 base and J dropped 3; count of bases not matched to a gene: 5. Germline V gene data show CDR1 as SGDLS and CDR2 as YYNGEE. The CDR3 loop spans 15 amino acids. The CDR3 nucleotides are TGTGCCAGCAGCGTACGGGGGGTCGGTACAGATACGCAGTATTTT. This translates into CASSVRGVGTDTQYF.

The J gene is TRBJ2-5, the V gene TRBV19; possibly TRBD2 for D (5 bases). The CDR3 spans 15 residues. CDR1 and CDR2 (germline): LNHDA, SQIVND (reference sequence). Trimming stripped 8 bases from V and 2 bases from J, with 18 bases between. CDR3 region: CASSPGRSTQETQYF. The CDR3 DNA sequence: TGTGCCAGTTCCCCGGGAAGAAGCACACAAGAGACCCAGTACTTC. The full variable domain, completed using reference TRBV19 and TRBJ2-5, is DGGITQSPKYLFRKEGQNVTLSCEQNLNHDAMYWYRQDPGQGLRLIYYSQIVNDFQKGDIAEGYSVSREKKESFPLTVTSAQKNPTAFYLCASSPGRSTQETQYFGPGTRLLVL.

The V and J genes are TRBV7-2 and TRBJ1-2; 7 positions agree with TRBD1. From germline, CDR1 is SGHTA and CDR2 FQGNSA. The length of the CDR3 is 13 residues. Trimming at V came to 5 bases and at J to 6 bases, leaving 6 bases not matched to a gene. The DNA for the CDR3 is TGTGCCAGCAGCCTACAGGGGTTTAATGGCTACACCTTC. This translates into CASSLQGFNGYTF.

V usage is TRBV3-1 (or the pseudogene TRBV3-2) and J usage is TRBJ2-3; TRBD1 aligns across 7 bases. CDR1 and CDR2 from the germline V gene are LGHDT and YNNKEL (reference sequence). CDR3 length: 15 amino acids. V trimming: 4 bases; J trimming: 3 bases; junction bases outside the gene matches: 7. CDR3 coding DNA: TGTGCCAGCAGCCGGGACAGAGGGGAGACAGATACGCAGTATTTT. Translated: CASSRDRGETDTQYF.